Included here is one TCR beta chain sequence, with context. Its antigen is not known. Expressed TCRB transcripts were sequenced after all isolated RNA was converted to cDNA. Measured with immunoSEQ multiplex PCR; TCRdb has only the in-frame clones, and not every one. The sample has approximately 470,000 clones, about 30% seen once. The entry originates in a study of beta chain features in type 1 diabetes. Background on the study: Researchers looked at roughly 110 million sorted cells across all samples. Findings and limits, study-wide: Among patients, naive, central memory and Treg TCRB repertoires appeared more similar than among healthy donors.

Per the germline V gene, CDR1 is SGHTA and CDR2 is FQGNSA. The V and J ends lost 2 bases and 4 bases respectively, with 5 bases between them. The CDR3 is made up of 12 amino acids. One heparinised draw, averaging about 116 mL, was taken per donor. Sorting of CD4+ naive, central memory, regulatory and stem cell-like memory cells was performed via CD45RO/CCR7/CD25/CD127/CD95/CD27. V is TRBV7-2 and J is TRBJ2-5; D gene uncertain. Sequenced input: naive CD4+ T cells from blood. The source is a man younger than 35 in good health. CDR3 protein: CASSLRLETQYF. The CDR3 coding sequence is TGTGCCAGCAGCTTACGGCTAGAGACCCAGTACTTC. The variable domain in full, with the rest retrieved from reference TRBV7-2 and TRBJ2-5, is GAGVSQSPSNKVTEKGKDVELRCDPISGHTALYWYRQSLGQGLEFLIYFQGNSAPDKSGLPSDRFSAERTGGSVSTLTIQRTQQEDSAVYLCASSLRLETQYFGPGTRLLVL.